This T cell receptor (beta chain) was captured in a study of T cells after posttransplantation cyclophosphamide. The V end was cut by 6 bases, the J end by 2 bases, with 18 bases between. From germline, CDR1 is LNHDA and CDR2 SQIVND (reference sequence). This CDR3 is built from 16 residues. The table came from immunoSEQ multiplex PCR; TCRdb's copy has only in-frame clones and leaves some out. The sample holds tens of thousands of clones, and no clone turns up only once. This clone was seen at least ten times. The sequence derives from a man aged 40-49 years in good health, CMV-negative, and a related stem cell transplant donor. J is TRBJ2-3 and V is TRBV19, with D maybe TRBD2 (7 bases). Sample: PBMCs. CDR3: CASSPPGGRATDTQYF. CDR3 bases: TGTGCCAGTAGCCCCCCCGGGGGGCGGGCCACAGATACGCAGTATTTT. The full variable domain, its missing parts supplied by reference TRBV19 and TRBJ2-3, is DGGITQSPKYLFRKEGQNVTLSCEQNLNHDAMYWYRQDPGQGLRLIYYSQIVNDFQKGDIAEGYSVSREKKESFPLTVTSAQKNPTAFYLCASSPPGGRATDTQYFGPGTRLTVL.